This paragraph covers one T cell receptor beta chain sequence. This sample is drawn from a study of T cell changes during pregnancy in multiple sclerosis. Produced via immunoSEQ multiplex PCR; TCRdb's table is partial and in-frame only. The sample holds approximately 82,000 clones; over 80% are singletons and the top ten take roughly 0.44%. The CDR3 runs 15 residues. Germline V gives CDR1 SNHLY, CDR2 FYNNEI. Trimming took 5 bases from V and 7 from J; bases not matched to a gene: 7. Specimen: CD4+ T cells from peripheral blood mononuclear cells, collected in the second trimester of pregnancy. This receptor was taken from a female donor with multiple sclerosis, enrolled in a pregnancy study. V is TRBV2 and J is TRBJ1-5; 11 nucleotides match TRBD1. The CDR3 spells CASSRVGTGGQPQHF. The DNA for the CDR3 is TGTGCCAGCAGTCGCGTTGGGACAGGGGGACAGCCCCAGCATTTT.